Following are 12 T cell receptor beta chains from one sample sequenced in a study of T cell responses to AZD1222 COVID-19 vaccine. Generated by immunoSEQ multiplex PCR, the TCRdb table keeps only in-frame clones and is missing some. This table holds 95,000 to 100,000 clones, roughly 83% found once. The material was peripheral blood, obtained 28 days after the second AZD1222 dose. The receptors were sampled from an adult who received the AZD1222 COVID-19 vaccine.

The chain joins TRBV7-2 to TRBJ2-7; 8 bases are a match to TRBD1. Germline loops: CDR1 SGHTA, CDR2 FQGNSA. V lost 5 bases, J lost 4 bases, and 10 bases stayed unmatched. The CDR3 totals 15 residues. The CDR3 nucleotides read TGTGCCAGCAGCCCGCTAGCAGGGGGCCTTTACGAGCAGTACTTC. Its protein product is CASSPLAGGLYEQYF. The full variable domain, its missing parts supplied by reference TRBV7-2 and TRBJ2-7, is GAGVSQSPSNKVTEKGKDVELRCDPISGHTALYWYRQSLGQGLEFLIYFQGNSAPDKSGLPSDRFSAERTGGSVSTLTIQRTQQEDSAVYLCASSPLAGGLYEQYFGPGTRLTVT.

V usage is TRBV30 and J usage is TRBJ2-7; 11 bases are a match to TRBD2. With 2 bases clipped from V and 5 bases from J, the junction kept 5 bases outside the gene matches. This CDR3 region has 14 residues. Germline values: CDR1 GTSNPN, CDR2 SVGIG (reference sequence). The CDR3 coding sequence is TGTGCCTGGAGTAAACTAGCGGGAGCTCACGAGCAGTACTTC. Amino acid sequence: CAWSKLAGAHEQYF.

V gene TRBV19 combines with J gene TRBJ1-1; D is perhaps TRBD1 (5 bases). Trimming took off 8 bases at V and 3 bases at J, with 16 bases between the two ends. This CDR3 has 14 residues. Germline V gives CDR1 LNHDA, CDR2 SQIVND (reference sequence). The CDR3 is CASLSRGHDTEAFF. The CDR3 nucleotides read TGTGCCAGTCTTTCTAGGGGTCATGACACTGAAGCTTTCTTT.

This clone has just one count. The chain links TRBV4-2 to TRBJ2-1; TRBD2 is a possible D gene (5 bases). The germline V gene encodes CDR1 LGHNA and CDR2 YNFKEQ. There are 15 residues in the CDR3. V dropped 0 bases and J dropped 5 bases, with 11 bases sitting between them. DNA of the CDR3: TGTGCCAGCAGCCAAGATACCGGACTTAACAATGAGCAGTTCTTC. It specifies CASSQDTGLNNEQFF.

The CDR3 spells CASSLIPDRSYEQYF. The CDR3, as DNA: TGCGCCAGCAGCTTAATCCCGGACAGATCCTACGAGCAGTACTTC. The chain couples TRBV5-1 to TRBJ2-7, with D possibly TRBD1 on 6 matching bases. The germline CDR1 and CDR2 sequences are SGHRS and YFSETQ. There are 15 residues in the CDR3. V shed 2 bases and J shed 1 base, with 13 bases lying between them.

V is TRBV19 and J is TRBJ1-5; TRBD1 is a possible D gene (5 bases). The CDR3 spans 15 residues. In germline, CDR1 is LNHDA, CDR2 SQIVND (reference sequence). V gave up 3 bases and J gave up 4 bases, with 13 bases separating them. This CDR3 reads CASSILGLGNQPQHF. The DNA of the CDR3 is TGTGCCAGTAGTATTCTGGGACTCGGAAATCAGCCCCAGCATTTT.

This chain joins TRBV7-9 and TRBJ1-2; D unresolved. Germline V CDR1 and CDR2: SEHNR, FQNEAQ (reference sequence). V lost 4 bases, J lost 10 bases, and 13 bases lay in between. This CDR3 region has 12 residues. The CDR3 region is CASSWGDGLYTF. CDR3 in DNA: TGTGCCAGCAGCTGGGGTGATGGCCTCTACACCTTC.

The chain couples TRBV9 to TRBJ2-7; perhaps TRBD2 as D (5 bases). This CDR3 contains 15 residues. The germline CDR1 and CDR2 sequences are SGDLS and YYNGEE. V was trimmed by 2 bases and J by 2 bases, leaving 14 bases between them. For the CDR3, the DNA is TGTGCCAGCAGCGTTGATGTCGGGGAGACCTACGAGCAGTACTTC. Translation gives CASSVDVGETYEQYF.

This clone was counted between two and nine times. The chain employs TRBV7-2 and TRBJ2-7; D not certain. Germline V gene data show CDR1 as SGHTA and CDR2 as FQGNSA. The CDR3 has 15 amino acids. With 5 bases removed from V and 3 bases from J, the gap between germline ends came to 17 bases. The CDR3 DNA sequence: TGTGCCAGCAGCCCCTTAACCCTCCCGTTCTACGAGCAGTACTTC. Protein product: CASSPLTLPFYEQYF.

CDR3 bases: TGTGCCAGCAGAAGGGACACTAACACTGAAGCTTTCTTT. Protein: CASRRDTNTEAFF. V and J are TRBV7-3 and TRBJ1-1; D might be TRBD1 (6 bases). Trimming left V 6 bases short and J 2 bases short, with 10 bases between. Germline CDR1 and CDR2: SGHTA and FQGTGA. This CDR3 has 13 residues. Filled out from reference TRBV7-3 and TRBJ1-1, the complete variable domain reads GAGVSQTPSNKVTEKGKYVELRCDPISGHTALYWYRQSLGQGPEFLIYFQGTGAADDSGLPNDRFFAVRPEGSVSTLKIQRTERGDSAVYLCASRRDTNTEAFFGQGTRLTVV.

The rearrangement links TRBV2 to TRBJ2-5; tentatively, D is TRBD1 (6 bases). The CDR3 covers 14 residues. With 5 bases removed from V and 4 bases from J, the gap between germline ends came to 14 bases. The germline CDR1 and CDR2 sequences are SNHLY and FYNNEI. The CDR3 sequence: CASSTWTVPETQYF. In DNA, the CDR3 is TGTGCCAGCAGTACGTGGACAGTGCCAGAGACCCAGTACTTC.

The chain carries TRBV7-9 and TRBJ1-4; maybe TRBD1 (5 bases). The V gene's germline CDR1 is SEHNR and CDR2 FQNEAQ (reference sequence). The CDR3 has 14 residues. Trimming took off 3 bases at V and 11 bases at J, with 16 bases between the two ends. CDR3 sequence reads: CASSLEGQGGKLFF. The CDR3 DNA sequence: TGTGCCAGCAGCTTGGAAGGTCAGGGAGGGAAACTGTTTTTT.